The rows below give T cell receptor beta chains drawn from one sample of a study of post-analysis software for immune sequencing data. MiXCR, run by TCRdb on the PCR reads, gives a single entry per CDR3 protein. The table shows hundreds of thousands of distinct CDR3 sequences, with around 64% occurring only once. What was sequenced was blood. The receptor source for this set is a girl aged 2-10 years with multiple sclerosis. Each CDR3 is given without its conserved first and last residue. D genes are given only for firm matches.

CDR3aa: ASSLSQAGANVLT; d_gene: NA; v_gene: TRBV7-3; j_gene: TRBJ2-6
CDR3aa: ASSPPWADTQY; d_gene: NA; v_gene: TRBV12-3/TRBV12-4; j_gene: TRBJ2-3
CDR3aa: ASSSLVGEQY; d_gene: NA; v_gene: TRBV6-5; j_gene: TRBJ2-5
CDR3aa: ASSSGTGGNEQF; d_gene: TRBD1; v_gene: TRBV5-1; j_gene: TRBJ2-1
CDR3aa: ASSPPFKGPYEQY; d_gene: NA; v_gene: TRBV11-2; j_gene: TRBJ2-7
CDR3aa: ASSYSTGHNEQF; d_gene: NA; v_gene: TRBV6-2/TRBV6-3; j_gene: TRBJ2-1
CDR3aa: ASSLGSRVSEQF; d_gene: NA; v_gene: TRBV5-4; j_gene: TRBJ2-1
CDR3aa: ASSTGGGQETQY; d_gene: NA; v_gene: TRBV5-5; j_gene: TRBJ2-5
CDR3aa: SARDSPGLAGNEQF; d_gene: TRBD2; v_gene: TRBV20-1; j_gene: TRBJ2-1
CDR3aa: SAQTGREETQY; d_gene: TRBD1; v_gene: TRBV20-1; j_gene: TRBJ2-5
CDR3aa: ASSQDPKPYNEQF; d_gene: NA; v_gene: TRBV3-1; j_gene: TRBJ2-1
CDR3aa: AISETGQGARYEQY; d_gene: TRBD1; v_gene: TRBV10-3; j_gene: TRBJ2-7
CDR3aa: ASSTRQGSGYT; d_gene: TRBD1; v_gene: TRBV5-1; j_gene: TRBJ1-2
CDR3aa: SASRAGSYNEQF; d_gene: NA; v_gene: TRBV20-1; j_gene: TRBJ2-1
CDR3aa: ASSYLNREETQY; d_gene: NA; v_gene: TRBV7-2; j_gene: TRBJ2-5
CDR3aa: ASRDRGFVGNEQF; d_gene: NA; v_gene: TRBV10-2; j_gene: TRBJ2-1
CDR3aa: ASSQEVFGTSGSGDTQY; d_gene: TRBD2; v_gene: TRBV4-2; j_gene: TRBJ2-3
CDR3aa: SVEVEGRPLNEQF; d_gene: NA; v_gene: TRBV29-1; j_gene: TRBJ2-1
CDR3aa: ASSFGLAGGAAEQY; d_gene: TRBD2; v_gene: TRBV5-1; j_gene: TRBJ2-7
CDR3aa: SARGAELNTEAF; d_gene: NA; v_gene: TRBV20-1; j_gene: TRBJ1-1